Each of the 22 T cell receptor beta chains below was sequenced from the same sample in a study of blood T cell repertoires in COVID-19. Clones were read by immunoSEQ multiplex PCR, and TCRdb kept only the in-frame ones, dropping some. The sample lists about 49,000 clones; approximately 85% were seen once. Input material: peripheral blood. These receptors came from a human donor in a cohort sampled during active COVID-19.

The rearrangement joins TRBV27 to TRBJ2-2, with TRBD2 matching 15 bases. Trimming took 5 bases from V and 7 from J; bases not matched to a gene: 11. Germline-derived CDR1 and CDR2 are MNHEY and SMNVEV (reference sequence). The CDR3 runs to 18 residues. CDR3 sequence (DNA): TGTGCCAGCAGTCTTCGCGGACTAGCGGGAGGGGTCGGCGGGGAGCTGTTTTTT. Translating gives CASSLRGLAGGVGGELFF.

The genes are TRBV28 and TRBJ2-7; maybe TRBD1 (6 bases). Per germline, CDR1 MDHEN and CDR2 SYDVKM. The CDR3 runs 16 residues. Trimming removed 5 bases at V and 3 bases at J, with 20 bases between. The CDR3 spells CASSPLLTGKFYEQYF. DNA of the CDR3: TGTGCCAGCAGTCCGCTTCTTACAGGGAAGTTCTACGAGCAGTACTTC.

This chain links TRBV28 with TRBJ1-1, with TRBD1 identical over 7 bases. Per the germline V gene, CDR1 is MDHEN and CDR2 is SYDVKM. The CDR3 has 16 residues. V dropped 7 bases and J dropped 2; count of bases not matched to a gene: 13. CDR3 sequence: CASTSPSWDSNTEAFF. In nucleotides, the CDR3 is TGTGCCAGCACAAGTCCATCCTGGGACAGCAACACTGAAGCTTTCTTT.

The chain carries TRBV12-5 and TRBJ1-5; 9 bases line up with TRBD1. The CDR3 is 20 residues long. CDR1 is LGHNT and CDR2 is FRNRAP in the germline V gene. Trimming at V came to 0 bases and at J to 4 bases, leaving 16 bases not matched to a gene. The CDR3 spells CASGLVRSHRGHTANQPQHF. CDR3 in DNA: TGTGCTAGTGGTTTGGTACGTTCTCACAGGGGGCACACAGCAAATCAGCCCCAGCATTTT.

J is TRBJ1-2 and V is TRBV18; 10 bases are a match to TRBD1. The CDR3 is made up of 14 amino acids. V lost 3 bases and J lost 8; bases outside the gene matches: 6. The germline CDR1 and CDR2 sequences are KGHSH and LQKENI. This CDR3 is CASSPFGTGEGYTF. CDR3 sequence (DNA): TGTGCCAGCTCACCGTTCGGGACAGGGGAAGGCTACACCTTC.

The genes are TRBV6-6 and TRBJ2-1; 7 bases map to TRBD2. There are 15 residues in the CDR3. V was clipped by 6 bases and J by 4 bases; unmatched bases: 9. Germline CDR1 MNHNY, CDR2 SVGAGI (reference sequence). The CDR3 DNA follows: TGTGCCAGCAGCCCAGGACTAGGCGGGTACAATGAGCAGTTCTTC. Protein: CASSPGLGGYNEQFF.

This chain links TRBV27 with TRBJ1-5, with TRBD1 matching 10 bases. The CDR3 consists of 15 residues. Trimming took 5 bases from V and 7 from J; bases not matched to a gene: 8. CDR1 is MNHEY, CDR2 SMNVEV, per germline (reference sequence). The CDR3 reads CASSPRDRGNQPQHF. The DNA for the CDR3 is TGTGCCAGCAGTCCAAGGGACAGGGGAAACCAGCCCCAGCATTTT.

This clone was detected only once. V and J are TRBV27 and TRBJ2-3, with 8 bases matching TRBD1. The junction had 17 bases not matched to a gene; V was cut back by 6 bases and J by 6 bases. The CDR3 totals 17 residues. CDR1 MNHEY and CDR2 SMNVEV come from the germline V gene (reference sequence). The CDR3: CASSQKPRQGMPDTQYF. The CDR3 DNA is TGTGCCAGCAGCCAAAAACCCAGACAGGGGATGCCCGATACGCAGTATTTT.

V usage is TRBV3-1 (or the pseudogene TRBV3-2) and J usage is TRBJ1-1, with D tentatively TRBD1 (5 bases). The CDR3 loop spans 13 amino acids. Per germline, CDR1 LGHDT and CDR2 YNNKEL (reference sequence). The germline V and J ends were trimmed by 9 bases and 0 bases, with 11 bases remaining between them. The CDR3 DNA follows: TGTGCCAGTCGGGAGGGGATGAACACTGAAGCTTTCTTT. Translating it yields CASREGMNTEAFF.

The chain carries TRBV5-1 and TRBJ1-4; 7 bases agree with TRBD1. With V trimmed by 5 bases and J by 0 bases, 4 bases remained unmatched. CDR3 size: 15 residues. Germline assignment: CDR1 SGHRS and CDR2 YFSETQ. CDR3 in amino acids: CASSRDRATNEKLFF. CDR3 DNA sequence: TGCGCCAGCAGTCGCGACAGGGCAACTAATGAAAAACTGTTTTTT. The complete variable domain, with remaining parts taken from reference TRBV5-1 and TRBJ1-4, reads KAGVTQTPRYLIKTRGQQVTLSCSPISGHRSVSWYQQTPGQGLQFLFEYFSETQRNKGNFPGRFSGRQFSNSRSEMNVSTLELGDSALYLCASSRDRATNEKLFFGSGTQLSVL.

V usage is TRBV7-3 and J usage is TRBJ1-1; D ambiguous. The CDR3 extends over 13 amino acids. Germline V gene data show CDR1 as SGHTA and CDR2 as FQGTGA. Trimming took 6 bases from V and 1 from J, leaving 9 bases between them. CDR3 nucleotide sequence: TGTGCCAGCAGAGAACAGAGGAACACTGAAGCTTTCTTT. It translates to CASREQRNTEAFF.

The chain employs TRBV19 and TRBJ2-1, with D possibly matching TRBD1 (8 bases). CDR1 is LNHDA and CDR2 is SQIVND in the germline V gene (reference sequence). The V end lost 3 bases, the J end lost 6 bases, and 24 bases lay between the germline ends. This CDR3 has 18 residues. As DNA, the CDR3 is TGTGCCAGTAGTATCAGTCAGGACAGGGCGGGGAGGGTCAATGAGCAGTTCTTC. Its protein product is CASSISQDRAGRVNEQFF.

The chain combines TRBV5-1 with TRBJ2-7; TRBD1 matches 11 bases. Germline-derived CDR1 and CDR2 are SGHRS and YFSETQ. V shed 2 bases and J 6 bases; nucleotides not matched to a gene: 4. There are 14 residues in the CDR3. The CDR3 reads CASSFGTGGTEQYF. The CDR3 DNA is TGCGCCAGCAGCTTCGGGACAGGGGGTACCGAGCAGTACTTC.

Here the CDR3 reads CASSPGGPRGYTF. The CDR3 nucleotides are TGTGCCAGCAGCCCGGGGGGGCCGAGGGGCTACACCTTC. The chain is built from TRBV2 and TRBJ1-2; D may be TRBD1 (6 bases). Germline CDR1 SNHLY, CDR2 FYNNEI. Trimming cost V 6 bases and J 8 bases, with 16 bases left between them. The CDR3 has 13 residues.

V and J are TRBV5-1 and TRBJ1-1; D possibly corresponds to TRBD1 (6 bases). The CDR3 length is 16 residues. V shed 4 bases and J shed 2 bases, with 18 bases lying between them. The germline gives CDR1 SGHRS, CDR2 YFSETQ. The CDR3 DNA reads TGCGCCAGCAGCCCCCCTAAAACAGGGTTCAACACTGAAGCTTTCTTT. Translated: CASSPPKTGFNTEAFF.

The V call is TRBV6-5, the J call TRBJ1-1; D ambiguous. V lost 7 bases, J lost 8 bases, and 20 bases lay in between. Germline V lookup: CDR1 MNHEY, CDR2 SVGAGI. This CDR3 spans 14 amino acids. CDR3 bases: TGTGCCAGCACCCCCGACCGGGGTAGGACCGAAGCTTTCTTT. It codes for CASTPDRGRTEAFF.

This clone came up once. V gene TRBV7-8 combines with J gene TRBJ1-1; the D gene is possibly TRBD1 (5 bases). The CDR3 totals 13 residues. The germline gives CDR1 SGHVS, CDR2 FQNEAQ. V was clipped by 2 bases and J by 5 bases, with 9 bases between them. CDR3 region: CASSLYGGTEAFF. The CDR3 bases are TGTGCCAGCAGCTTATACGGGGGGACTGAAGCTTTCTTT. The full variable domain, with the rest looked up from reference TRBV7-8 and TRBJ1-1, is GAGVSQSPRYKVAKRGQDVALRCDPISGHVSLFWYQQALGQGPEFLTYFQNEAQLDKSGLPSDRFFAERPEGSVSTLKIQRTQQEDSAVYLCASSLYGGTEAFFGQGTRLTVV.

V usage is TRBV5-5 and J usage is TRBJ2-7; D not certain. V shed 0 bases and J shed 3 bases, with 22 bases lying between them. The germline CDR1 and CDR2 sequences are SGHKS and YYEKEE (reference sequence). This CDR3 region has 18 residues. The CDR3 spells CASSLVSLMSVPNYEQYF. The CDR3 nucleotides read TGTGCCAGCAGCTTGGTATCTCTCATGTCGGTACCGAACTACGAGCAGTACTTC.

CDR3 loop: CASSLLGSGEQFF. The CDR3 DNA follows: TGTGCCAGCAGTTTATTGGGTAGCGGTGAGCAGTTCTTC. The V and J genes are TRBV6-2 or TRBV6-3 and TRBJ2-1; perhaps TRBD2 as D (6 bases). The CDR3 length is 13 residues. The germline V gene has CDR1 MNHEY and CDR2 SVGEGT. V shed 4 bases and J shed 9 bases, with 13 bases lying between them.

V usage is TRBV5-4 and J usage is TRBJ2-7; D is possibly TRBD1 (6 bases). The CDR3 is 12 residues long. V lost 4 bases, J lost 8 bases, and 13 bases lay in between. In germline, CDR1 is SGHNT, CDR2 YYREEE (reference sequence). This CDR3 reads CASSIDRLQQYF. The CDR3 nucleotides are TGTGCCAGCAGCATTGACAGGTTACAGCAGTACTTC.

The genes are TRBV9 and TRBJ2-2; possibly TRBD2 for D (5 bases). CDR3 length: 16 residues. V was cut by 0 bases and J by 7 bases, with 16 bases left in between. Germline-derived CDR1 and CDR2 are SGDLS and YYNGEE. CDR3 coding DNA: TGTGCCAGCAGCGTAGGGACTTTCGGACGGGGCGGGGAGCTGTTTTTT. This gives the protein CASSVGTFGRGGELFF.

This chain uses TRBV7-9 with TRBJ2-3, with no clear D. The V and J ends lost 2 bases and 0 bases respectively, with 6 bases between them. Germline assignment: CDR1 SEHNR and CDR2 FQNEAQ (reference sequence). The CDR3 consists of 14 residues. The CDR3 sequence is CASSLSQSTDTQYF. In DNA form, the CDR3 reads TGTGCCAGCAGCTTATCTCAGAGCACAGATACGCAGTATTTT.